What follows are 12 T cell receptor beta chains derived from one specimen sequenced in a study of cytomegalovirus exposure and HLA in healthy donors. 60 Vbeta and 13 Jbeta primers were used in PCR. Generated by immunoSEQ multiplex PCR, the TCRdb table keeps only in-frame clones and is missing some. This table holds tens of thousands of clones, approximately 79% found once. The sequenced material came from PBMCs. The receptors come from a woman aged 40 to 50 in good health and CMV-seropositive.

This sequence joins TRBV11-2 and TRBJ2-7; 8 nucleotides agree with TRBD1. The length of the CDR3 is 14 residues. V lost 7 bases to trimming and J lost 1 base; unmatched junction nucleotides: 6. Germline V lookup: CDR1 SGHAT, CDR2 FQNNGV. The CDR3 DNA reads TGTGCCAGCACCTTGGACAGGGTGTCCTACGAGCAGTACTTC. Encoded protein: CASTLDRVSYEQYF.

The chain couples TRBV5-1 to TRBJ1-2; possibly TRBD1 for D (6 bases). Trimming left V 4 bases short and J 1 base short, with 14 bases between. The length of the CDR3 is 15 residues. Germline loops: CDR1 SGHRS, CDR2 YFSETQ. CDR3 bases: TGCGCCAGCAGCACAACGGGACAAGTTAACTATGGCTACACCTTC. Translating gives CASSTTGQVNYGYTF.

J is TRBJ2-7 and V is TRBV18; TRBD1 matches at 9 bases. Per the germline V gene, CDR1 is KGHSH and CDR2 is LQKENI. The V gene end was trimmed by 6 bases and the J gene end by 2 bases; junction bases not matched to a gene: 8. This CDR3 region has 15 residues. CDR3 coding DNA: TGTGCCAGCTCTCGTGGACAGGGGAGGACCTACGAGCAGTACTTC. It translates to CASSRGQGRTYEQYF.

In DNA, the CDR3 is TGCGCCAGTCCGATTAGGGGGTCTCCTAACTATGGCTACACCTTC. It is translated as CASPIRGSPNYGYTF. This chain links TRBV23-1 with TRBJ1-2; D possibly corresponds to TRBD1 (6 bases). TRBV23-1 qualifies as an ORF whose function is uncertain. Between the trimmed V and J ends, which lost 9 bases and 0 bases, there was a span of 17 bases. The CDR3 is 15 residues long.

The V and J genes are TRBV18 and TRBJ2-5; tentative D call: TRBD1 (6 bases). The CDR3 consists of 14 residues. Trimming removed 2 bases from V and 5 bases from J, with 12 bases in between. The germline CDR1 and CDR2 sequences are KGHSH and LQKENI. CDR3 protein: CASSPMGARETQYF. The CDR3 bases are TGTGCCAGCTCACCAATGGGGGCTAGGGAGACCCAGTACTTC.

This clone was recorded a few times. The chain couples TRBV6-1 to TRBJ1-1, with D hard to call. The CDR3 loop spans 15 amino acids. In germline, CDR1 is MNHNS, CDR2 SASEGT. V lost 2 bases and J lost 0, with 10 bases in between. CDR3 sequence: CASSEFINVNTEAFF. CDR3 DNA: TGTGCCAGCAGTGAATTCATCAATGTGAACACTGAAGCTTTCTTT.

The chain employs TRBV5-1 and TRBJ2-3; 7 bases map to TRBD2. This CDR3 contains 15 residues. Germline V lookup: CDR1 SGHRS, CDR2 YFSETQ. Unmatched junction bases numbered 2, after V lost 1 base and J lost 0 bases. CDR3 loop: CASSLPSGSTDTQYF. The CDR3 nucleotides read TGCGCCAGCAGCTTGCCTAGCGGTAGCACAGATACGCAGTATTTT.

This sequence joins TRBV5-1 and TRBJ2-1; 10 bases agree with TRBD1. Germline CDR1 is SGHRS and CDR2 is YFSETQ. CDR3 length: 15 residues. The V and J ends lost 0 bases and 8 bases, in that order; junction bases with no gene match: 5. The CDR3 DNA reads as TGCGCCAGCAGCTTGGGACAGGGGGCGGTCGATGAGCAGTTCTTC. It specifies CASSLGQGAVDEQFF.

The rearrangement uses TRBV6-1 and TRBJ1-5; 7 bases map to TRBD1. CDR1 and CDR2 from the germline V gene are MNHNS and SASEGT. The CDR3 totals 13 residues. Germline trimming cut 2 bases from V and 7 bases from J; bases unmatched to any gene: 2. Written as DNA, the CDR3 is TGTGCCAGCAGTGAACAGGGGGACCAGCCCCAGCATTTT. It encodes CASSEQGDQPQHF.

The rearrangement links TRBV25-1 to TRBJ1-1; no firm D call. The CDR3 consists of 15 residues. CDR1 MGHDK and CDR2 SYGVNS come from the germline V gene. Trimming left V 0 bases short and J 3 bases short, with 11 bases between. This CDR3 is CASSEYAGVDTEAFF. DNA for the CDR3: TGTGCCAGCAGTGAATATGCCGGGGTGGACACTGAAGCTTTCTTT.

The sample holds a few counts of this clone. This rearrangement joins TRBV9 to TRBJ2-1, with a weak D call TRBD1 (5 bases). The ends were cut back, 3 bases at V and 0 bases at J, with 10 bases in the middle. This CDR3 spans 15 amino acids. The germline CDR1 and CDR2 sequences are SGDLS and YYNGEE. The CDR3 here is CASSETANSYNEQFF. As DNA, the CDR3 is TGTGCCAGCAGCGAGACAGCTAACTCCTACAATGAGCAGTTCTTC. The variable domain in full, completed from reference TRBV9 and TRBJ2-1, reads DSGVTQTPKHLITATGQRVTLRCSPRSGDLSVYWYQQSLDQGLQFLIQYYNGEERAKGNILERFSAQQFPDLHSELNLSSLELGDSALYFCASSETANSYNEQFFGPGTRLTVL.

This clone was observed at least ten times. The chain links TRBV5-6 to TRBJ1-1, with D unresolved. This CDR3 is built from 13 residues. CDR1 and CDR2 (germline): SGHDT, YYEEEE. V was shortened by 3 bases and J by 0 bases, with 6 bases between the two germline ends. CDR3 DNA sequence: TGTGCCAGCAGCTCTACCATGAACACTGAAGCTTTCTTT. Translation gives CASSSTMNTEAFF.